Detailed here is one T cell receptor (beta chain). Its antigen is unidentified. The sample originates from a study of Ad26.COV2.S vaccination and SARS-CoV-2 variants. Turning to the study itself: Intramuscular Ad26.COV2.S at 5x10^10 or 1x10^11 viral particles. Study conclusions and caveats: Researchers cautioned that TCR breadth and depth analyses may have underestimated total T cell responses. Those who received the vaccine showed greater spike-specific TCR breadth than those given placebo. Post-vaccination spike-specific CD8+ and CD4+ T cell responses reportedly had substantial breadth.

As for treatment: 15 to 20 received Ad26.COV2.S at low or high dose, single or two shots; about five received placebo; per-sample allocation not given. Sampling took place 63 days after the first vaccine or placebo injection. TCRdb keeps only in-frame clones here, not all; method: immunoSEQ multiplex PCR. Here the sample spans about 460,000 clones, around 89% being singletons. The source material was peripheral blood, sampled in a trial of Ad26.COV2.S vaccine versus placebo. This TCR came from a person aged 18 to 65 who received the Ad26.COV2.S COVID-19 vaccine or a placebo.

The CDR3 sequence: CASKTTGPGYGYTF. Here the CDR3 DNA reads TGTGCCAGCAAGACGACGGGGCCAGGCTATGGCTACACCTTC. The V and J genes are TRBV2 and TRBJ1-2; D perhaps matches TRBD1 (5 bases). Per germline, CDR1 SNHLY and CDR2 FYNNEI. The V end lost 7 bases, the J end lost 4 bases, and 16 bases lay between the germline ends. CDR3 length equals 14 residues. Full variable domain (rest looked up from reference TRBV2 and TRBJ1-2): EPEVTQTPSHQVTQMGQEVILRCVPISNHLYFYWYRQILGQKVEFLVSFYNNEISEKSEIFDDQFSVERPDGSNFTLKIRSTKLEDSAMYFCASKTTGPGYGYTFGSGTRLTVV.